These 11 T cell receptor beta chains were sequenced from one sample in a study of CD8 T cells in ankylosing spondylitis. One entry per CDR3 protein results from TCRdb running MiXCR on the 5' RACE reads. The repertoire holds more than 25,000 distinct CDR3 sequences, with more than 13% as singletons. The sequencing sample was made of blood. These receptors were taken from a male donor with ankylosing spondylitis or in good health (not recorded which).

The chain links TRBV12-3 or TRBV12-4 to TRBJ2-6; D is possibly TRBD1 (5 bases). This CDR3 contains 14 residues. V was clipped by 7 bases and J by 4 bases, with 11 bases between them. As DNA, the CDR3 is TGTGCCAGCACCCCAGGGCCAGGGGCCAACGTCCTGACTTTC. This sequence encodes CASTPGPGANVLTF.

This clonotype was seen ten or more times. This chain joins TRBV29-1 and TRBJ1-1; maybe TRBD1 (6 bases). This CDR3 is built from 13 residues. V dropped 6 bases and J dropped 2 bases, with 13 bases sitting between them. The germline CDR1 and CDR2 sequences are SQVTM and ANQGSEA. The CDR3 loop reads CSVDTGFNTEAFF. The CDR3 coding sequence is TGCAGCGTGGATACAGGGTTCAACACTGAAGCTTTCTTT.

This clonotype is a singleton in its sample. The J gene is TRBJ2-3, the V gene TRBV5-1; possible D gene TRBD1, 5 bases. V lost 4 bases to trimming and J lost 12 bases, with 12 bases between them. The CDR3 covers 11 residues. Germline CDR1 reads SGHRS; CDR2 reads YFSETQ. The CDR3 loop reads CASSTGARQYF. The DNA of the CDR3 is TGCGCCAGCAGCACTGGGGCTAGACAGTATTTT.

This clonotype turned up a few times. The chain recombines TRBV30 with TRBJ2-3, with 7 bases matching TRBD1. J gave up 0 bases and V 6 bases, and 6 bases lay outside the gene matches. Germline V gene data show CDR1 as GTSNPN and CDR2 as SVGIG (reference sequence). The CDR3 loop spans 14 amino acids. The CDR3 region is CACNRGRSTDTQYF. The CDR3 DNA follows: TGTGCCTGCAACAGGGGCCGTAGCACAGATACGCAGTATTTT.

About this clonotype: The germline gene is not matched at one end of the junction; a read error may be the cause. The chain carries TRBV7-7 and TRBJ2-5; D gene uncertain. CDR1 and CDR2 (germline): SSHAT, FNYEAQ (reference sequence). This CDR3 region has 13 residues. The CDR3 spells CASSLSAQETQYF. The CDR3, as DNA: TGTGCTAGCAGCTTAAGCGCTCAAGAGACCCAGTACTTC. Full variable domain (missing parts from reference TRBV7-7 and TRBJ2-5): GAGVSQSPRYKVTKRGQDVTLRCDPISSHATLYWYQQALGQGPEFLTYFNYEAQPDKSGLPSDRFSAERPEGSISTLTIQRTEQRDSAMYRCASSLSAQETQYFGPGTRLLVL.

CDR3 amino acids: CASSPSPSNTQYF. The DNA of the CDR3 is TGTGCCAGCAGCCCCAGCCCTTCGAACACGCAGTATTTT. This sequence joins TRBV7-3 and TRBJ2-3; no clear D. CDR3 size: 13 residues. CDR1 is SGHTA and CDR2 is FQGTGA in the germline V gene. V shed 5 bases and J shed 9 bases, with 15 bases lying between them.

This clonotype was found many times. The chain uses TRBV7-9 and TRBJ2-3; 8 positions agree with TRBD1. Germline CDR1 and CDR2: SEHNR and FQNEAQ (reference sequence). Trimming cost V 5 bases and J 0 bases; bases outside gene matches: 4. This CDR3 is built from 15 residues. This chain's CDR3 is CASSPRGLSTDTQYF. The CDR3 DNA sequence: TGTGCCAGCAGCCCCAGGGGGCTTAGCACAGATACGCAGTATTTT.

This chain links TRBV12-3 or TRBV12-4 with TRBJ1-4, with D possibly TRBD1 on 6 matching bases. Deletions cut 2 bases from V and 7 bases from J, with 11 bases between. The length of the CDR3 is 14 residues. CDR3 sequence: CASSLNRVGEKLFF. For the CDR3, the DNA is TGTGCCAGCAGTTTAAACAGGGTTGGTGAAAAACTGTTTTTT.

This clonotype was picked up many times. The gene calls are TRBV5-1 and TRBJ1-6; a weak D match, TRBD1 (5 bases). The length of the CDR3 is 15 residues. V dropped 1 base and J dropped 8 bases, with 13 bases sitting between them. Germline V gives CDR1 SGHRS, CDR2 YFSETQ. The CDR3 sequence: CASSLHGAVDSPLHF. CDR3 DNA sequence: TGCGCCAGCAGCTTGCATGGGGCCGTGGATTCACCCCTCCACTTT.

This clonotype appeared a few times. V is TRBV20-1 and J is TRBJ1-1; a weak D match, TRBD1 (5 bases). Trimming cost V 5 bases and J 1 base, with 14 bases left between them. Germline lookup yields CDR1 DFQATT and CDR2 SNEGSKA (reference sequence). This CDR3 has 14 amino acids. For the CDR3, the DNA is TGCAGTGCTCGAAGACAGAGCCCGAACACTGAAGCTTTCTTT. Protein product: CSARRQSPNTEAFF.

This clonotype has a handful of counts. The chain employs TRBV2 and TRBJ2-2; 7 bases are a match to TRBD2. CDR1 is SNHLY and CDR2 is FYNNEI in the germline V gene. The CDR3 is 15 residues long. V lost 6 bases and J lost 6; bases outside the gene matches: 10. The chain's CDR3 is CASSQRSRGAGELFF. CDR3 coding DNA: TGTGCCAGCAGCCAACGGAGCCGGGGGGCCGGGGAGCTGTTTTTT.